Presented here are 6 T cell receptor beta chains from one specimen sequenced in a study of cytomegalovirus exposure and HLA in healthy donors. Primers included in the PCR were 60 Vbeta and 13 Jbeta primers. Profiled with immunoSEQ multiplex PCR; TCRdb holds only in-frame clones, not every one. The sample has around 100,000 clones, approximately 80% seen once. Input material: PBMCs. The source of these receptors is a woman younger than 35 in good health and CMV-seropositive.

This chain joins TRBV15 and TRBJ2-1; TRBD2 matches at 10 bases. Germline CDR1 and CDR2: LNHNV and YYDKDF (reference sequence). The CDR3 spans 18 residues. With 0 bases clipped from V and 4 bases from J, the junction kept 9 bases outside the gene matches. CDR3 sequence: CATSRDPYSSGGYNEQFF. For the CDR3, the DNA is TGTGCCACCAGCAGAGATCCCTATTCTAGCGGGGGATACAATGAGCAGTTCTTC.

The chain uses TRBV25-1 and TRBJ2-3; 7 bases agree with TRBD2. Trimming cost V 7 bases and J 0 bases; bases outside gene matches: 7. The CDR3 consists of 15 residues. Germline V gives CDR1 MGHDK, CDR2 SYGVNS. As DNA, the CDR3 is TGTGCCAGCAATCCGACGGGGGGTAGCACAGATACGCAGTATTTT. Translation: CASNPTGGSTDTQYF. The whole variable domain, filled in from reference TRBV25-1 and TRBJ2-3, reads EADIYQTPRYLVIGTGKKITLECSQTMGHDKMYWYQQDPGMELHLIHYSYGVNSTEKGDLSSESTVSRIRTEHFPLTLESARPSHTSQYLCASNPTGGSTDTQYFGPGTRLTVL.

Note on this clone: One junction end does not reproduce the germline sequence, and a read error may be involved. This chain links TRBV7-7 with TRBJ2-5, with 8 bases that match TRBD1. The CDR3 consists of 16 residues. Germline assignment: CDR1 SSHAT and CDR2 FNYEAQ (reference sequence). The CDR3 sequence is CASSLILTGVQETQYF. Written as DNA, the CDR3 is TGTGCTAGCAGCTTAATTCTGACAGGGGTTCAAGAGACCCAGTACTTC.

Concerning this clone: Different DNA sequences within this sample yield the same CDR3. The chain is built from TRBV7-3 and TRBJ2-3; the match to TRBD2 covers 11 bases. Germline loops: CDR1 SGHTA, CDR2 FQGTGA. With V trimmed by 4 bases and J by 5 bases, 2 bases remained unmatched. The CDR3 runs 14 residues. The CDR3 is CASSSLAGGDTQYF. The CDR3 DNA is TGTGCCAGCAGCTCTCTAGCGGGAGGAGATACGCAGTATTTT.

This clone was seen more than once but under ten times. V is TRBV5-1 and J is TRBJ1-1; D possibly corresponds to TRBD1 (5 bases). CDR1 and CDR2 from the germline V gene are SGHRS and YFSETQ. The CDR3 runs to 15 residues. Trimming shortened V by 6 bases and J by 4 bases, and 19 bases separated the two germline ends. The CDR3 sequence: CASTGDWGGGTEAFF. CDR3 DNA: TGCGCCAGCACGGGGGACTGGGGTGGGGGCACTGAAGCTTTCTTT. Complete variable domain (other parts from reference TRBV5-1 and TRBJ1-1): KAGVTQTPRYLIKTRGQQVTLSCSPISGHRSVSWYQQTPGQGLQFLFEYFSETQRNKGNFPGRFSGRQFSNSRSEMNVSTLELGDSALYLCASTGDWGGGTEAFFGQGTRLTVV.

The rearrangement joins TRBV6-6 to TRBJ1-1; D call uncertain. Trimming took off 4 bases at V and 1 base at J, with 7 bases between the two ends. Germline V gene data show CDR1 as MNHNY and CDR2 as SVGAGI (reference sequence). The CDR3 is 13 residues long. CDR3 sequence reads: CASSSDKNTEAFF. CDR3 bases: TGTGCCAGCAGTTCCGACAAGAACACTGAAGCTTTCTTT.